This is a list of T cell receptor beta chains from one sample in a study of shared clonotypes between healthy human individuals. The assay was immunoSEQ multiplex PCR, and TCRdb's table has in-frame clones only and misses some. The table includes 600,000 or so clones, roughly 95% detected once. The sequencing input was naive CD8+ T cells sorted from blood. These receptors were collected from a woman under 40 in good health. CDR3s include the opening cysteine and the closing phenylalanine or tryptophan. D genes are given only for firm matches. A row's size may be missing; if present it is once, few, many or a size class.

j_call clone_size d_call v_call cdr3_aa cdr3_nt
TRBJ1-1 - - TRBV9 CASSVAWGTEAFF TGTGCCAGCAGCGTAGCCTGGGGGACTGAAGCTTTCTTT
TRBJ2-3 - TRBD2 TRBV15 CATSGQTSGKFLTDTQYF TGTGCCACCAGCGGACAAACTAGCGGTAAATTCCTCACAGATACGCAGTATTTT
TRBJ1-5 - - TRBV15 CATSSHRALNQPQHF TGTGCCACCAGCAGCCACAGGGCCCTCAATCAGCCCCAGCATTTT
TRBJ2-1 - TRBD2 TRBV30 CAWSRTSGGNEQFF TGTGCCTGGAGTAGGACTAGCGGGGGTAATGAGCAGTTCTTC
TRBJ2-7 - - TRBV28 CASSSTDSGLREQYF TGTGCCAGCAGCTCAACGGACAGCGGCCTGAGGGAGCAGTACTTC
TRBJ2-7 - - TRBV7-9 CASSLRQENYEQYF TGTGCCAGCAGCTTGAGACAGGAGAACTACGAGCAGTACTTC
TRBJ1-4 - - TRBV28 CASSVWTGGEKLFF TGTGCCAGCAGCGTATGGACTGGTGGGGAAAAACTGTTTTTT
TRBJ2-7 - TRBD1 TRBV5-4 CASSLTGGRYEQYF TGTGCCAGCAGCTTGACAGGGGGCCGGTACGAGCAGTACTTC
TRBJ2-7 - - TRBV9 CASSVGSTSYEQYF TGTGCCAGCAGCGTAGGCTCGACCTCCTACGAGCAGTACTTC
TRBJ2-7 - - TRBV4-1 CASSPQRNSYEQYF TGCGCCAGCAGCCCTCAGAGAAACTCCTACGAGCAGTACTTC
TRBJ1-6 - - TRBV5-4 CASSFSWSSGSPLHF TGTGCCAGCAGCTTCTCTTGGTCCTCCGGCTCACCCCTCCACTTT
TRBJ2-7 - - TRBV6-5 CASRHERGVYYEQYF TGTGCCAGCAGGCACGAGCGTGGCGTCTACTACGAGCAGTACTTC
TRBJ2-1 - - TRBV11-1 CASSFQRYPDNEQFF TGTGCCAGCAGCTTTCAGCGGTATCCGGACAATGAGCAGTTCTTC
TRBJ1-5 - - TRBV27 CASSPRGSGNQPQHF TGTGCCAGCAGTCCCCGGGGGAGCGGCAATCAGCCCCAGCATTTT
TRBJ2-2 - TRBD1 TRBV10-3 CAISGTGGNTGELFF TGTGCCATCAGTGGGACAGGGGGTAACACCGGGGAGCTGTTTTTT
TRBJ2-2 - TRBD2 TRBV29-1 CSVAGLEFSGELFF TGCAGCGTTGCGGGACTAGAGTTTTCCGGGGAGCTGTTTTTT
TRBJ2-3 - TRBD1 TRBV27 CASSFVGQGLDTQYF TGTGCCAGCAGTTTTGTGGGACAGGGTTTAGATACGCAGTATTTT
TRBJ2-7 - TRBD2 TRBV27 CASRSGRYRAYEQYF TGTGCCAGCAGGTCCGGGAGGTATCGGGCCTACGAGCAGTACTTC
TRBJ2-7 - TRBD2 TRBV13 CASSLIGLAGSYEQYF TGTGCCAGCAGCTTAATAGGCCTAGCGGGCTCCTACGAGCAGTACTTC
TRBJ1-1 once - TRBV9 CASSVEVYTEAFF TGTGCCAGCAGCGTAGAGGTGTACACTGAAGCTTTCTTT
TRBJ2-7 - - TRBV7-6 CASSLGLETYEQYF TGTGCCAGCAGCTTAGGTTTAGAGACCTACGAGCAGTACTTC
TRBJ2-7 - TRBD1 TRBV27 CASSLIGTGTYEQYF TGTGCCAGCAGTTTAATAGGGACAGGGACCTACGAGCAGTACTTC
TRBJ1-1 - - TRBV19 CASSPRFRGSVNTEAFF TGTGCCAGTAGTCCCCGATTCAGAGGGTCTGTGAACACTGAAGCTTTCTTT